Below, one T cell receptor beta chain is given with its context. The entry originates in a study of blood T cell repertoires in COVID-19. Trimming left V 4 bases short and J 2 bases short, with 9 bases between. Per the germline V gene, CDR1 is LNHDA and CDR2 is SQIVND (reference sequence). This CDR3 spans 13 amino acids. Libraries were prepared by immunoSEQ multiplex PCR; TCRdb keeps only in-frame clonotypes and omits some of them. Counted here are 200,000 or so clones, 80% to 90% occurring once; the ten biggest clones make up about 2.1%. V gene TRBV19 combines with J gene TRBJ2-7; D is unresolved. This clonotype was sampled from a man aged 35-49 years who had recovered from COVID-19. Sequencing was done on a sample of peripheral blood. The CDR3 DNA follows: TGTGCCAGTAGTACCCCCCCAACCTACGAGCAGTACTTC. It codes for CASSTPPTYEQYF.